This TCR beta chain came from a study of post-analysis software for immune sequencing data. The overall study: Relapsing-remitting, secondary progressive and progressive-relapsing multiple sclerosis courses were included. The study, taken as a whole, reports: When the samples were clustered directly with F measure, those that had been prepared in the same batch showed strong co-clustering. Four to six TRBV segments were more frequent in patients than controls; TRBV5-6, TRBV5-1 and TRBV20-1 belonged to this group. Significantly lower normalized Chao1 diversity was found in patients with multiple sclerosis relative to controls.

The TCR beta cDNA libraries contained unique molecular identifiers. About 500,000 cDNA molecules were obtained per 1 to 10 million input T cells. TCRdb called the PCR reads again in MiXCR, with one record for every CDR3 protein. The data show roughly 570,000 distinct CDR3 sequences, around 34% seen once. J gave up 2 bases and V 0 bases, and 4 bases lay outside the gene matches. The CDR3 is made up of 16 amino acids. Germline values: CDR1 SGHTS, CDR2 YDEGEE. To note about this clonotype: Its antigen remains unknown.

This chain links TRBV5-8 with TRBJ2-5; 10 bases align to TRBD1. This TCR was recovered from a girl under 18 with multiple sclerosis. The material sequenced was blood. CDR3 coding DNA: TGTGCCAGCAGCTTGGCCGGGACAGGGGAGCAAGAGACCCAGTACTTC. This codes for CASSLAGTGEQETQYF.